This T cell receptor beta chain came from a study of blood T cells in healthy people across ages. Study-level points and caveats: Naive T cell percentage by flow cytometry tracked strongly with beta diversity. From one million sequenced T cells, diversity estimates were lower bounds.

Germline V gene data show CDR1 as KGHSH and CDR2 as LQKENI. This CDR3 has 17 amino acids. A sample-barcoded 5' primer and a J-beta primer mix were used in a second PCR of about 6 to 11 cycles. MiXCR, applied by TCRdb to the 5' RACE reads, yields one record per CDR3 protein. The repertoire holds roughly 410,000 distinct CDR3 sequences, approximately 51% seen once, with under 65% in the top ten. With regard to this clonotype: The target antigen is unknown.

V gene TRBV18 combines with J gene TRBJ2-1; 7 nucleotides match TRBD1. Gene TRBJ2-7 matches the end of the DNA better, so the J call may be wrong. The source is a man between 60 and 75 years old in good health. The sequenced sample was blood. As DNA, the CDR3 is TGTGCCAGCTCACCACTCCCGGTGGACAGGACCTACAATGAGCAGTACTTC. It yields the protein CASSPLPVDRTYNEQYF.